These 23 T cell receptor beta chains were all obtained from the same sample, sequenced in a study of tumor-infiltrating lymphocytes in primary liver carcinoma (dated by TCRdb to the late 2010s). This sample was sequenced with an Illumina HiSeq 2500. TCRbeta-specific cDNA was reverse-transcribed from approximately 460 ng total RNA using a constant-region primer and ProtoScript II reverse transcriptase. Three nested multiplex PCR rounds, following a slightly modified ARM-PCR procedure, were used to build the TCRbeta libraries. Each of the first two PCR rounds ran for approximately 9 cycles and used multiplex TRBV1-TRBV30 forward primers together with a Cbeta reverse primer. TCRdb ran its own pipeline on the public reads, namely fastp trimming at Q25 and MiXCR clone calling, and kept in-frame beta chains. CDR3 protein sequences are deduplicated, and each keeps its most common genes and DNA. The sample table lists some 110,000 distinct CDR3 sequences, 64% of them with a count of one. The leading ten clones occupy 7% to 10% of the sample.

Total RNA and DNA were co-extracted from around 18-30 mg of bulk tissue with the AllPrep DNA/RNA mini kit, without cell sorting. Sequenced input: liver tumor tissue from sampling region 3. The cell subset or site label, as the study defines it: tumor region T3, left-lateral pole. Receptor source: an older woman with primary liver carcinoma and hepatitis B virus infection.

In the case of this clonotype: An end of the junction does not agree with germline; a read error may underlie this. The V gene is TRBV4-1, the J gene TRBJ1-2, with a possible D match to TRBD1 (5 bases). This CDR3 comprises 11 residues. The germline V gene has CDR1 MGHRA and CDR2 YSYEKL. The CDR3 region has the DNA TGCGCCAACAGCGACAGCCATGGCTACACCTTC. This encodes CANSDSHGYTF.

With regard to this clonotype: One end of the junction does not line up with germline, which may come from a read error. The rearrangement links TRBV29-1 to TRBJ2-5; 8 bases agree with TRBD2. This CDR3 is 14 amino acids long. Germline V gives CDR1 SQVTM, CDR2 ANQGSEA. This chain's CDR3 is CSVAAAGAIEAQYF. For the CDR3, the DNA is TGCAGTGTTGCTGCAGCGGGGGCCATAGAGGCCCAGTACTTC. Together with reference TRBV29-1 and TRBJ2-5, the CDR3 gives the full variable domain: SAVISQKPSRDICQRGTSLTIQCQVDSQVTMMFWYRQQPGQSLTLIATANQGSEATYESGFVIDKFPISRPNLTFSTLTVSNMSPEDSSIYLCSVAAAGAIEAQYFGPGTRLLVL.

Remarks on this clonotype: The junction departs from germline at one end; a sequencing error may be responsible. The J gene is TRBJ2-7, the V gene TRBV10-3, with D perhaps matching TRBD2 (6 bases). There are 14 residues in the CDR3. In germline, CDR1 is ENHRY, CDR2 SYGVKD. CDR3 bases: TGTGCCATCGGTGATAACGGGAGTACCTACGAGCAGTACTTC. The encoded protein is CAIGDNGSTYEQYF.

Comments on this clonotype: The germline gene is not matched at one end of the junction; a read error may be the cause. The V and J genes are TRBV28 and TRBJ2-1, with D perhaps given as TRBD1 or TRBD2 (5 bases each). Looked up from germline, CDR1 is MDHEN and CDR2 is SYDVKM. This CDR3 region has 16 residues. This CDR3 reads CASSHPGPKGYNEQFF. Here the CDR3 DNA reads TGTGCCAGCAGCCACCCGGGGCCAAAAGGATACAATGAGCAGTTTTTC.

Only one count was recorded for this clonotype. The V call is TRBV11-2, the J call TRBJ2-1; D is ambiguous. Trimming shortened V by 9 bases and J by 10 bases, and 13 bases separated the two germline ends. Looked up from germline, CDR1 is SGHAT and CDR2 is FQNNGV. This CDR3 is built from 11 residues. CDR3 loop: CARSSAGEQFF. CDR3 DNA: TGTGCCAGAAGTTCCGCCGGGGAGCAGTTCTTC.

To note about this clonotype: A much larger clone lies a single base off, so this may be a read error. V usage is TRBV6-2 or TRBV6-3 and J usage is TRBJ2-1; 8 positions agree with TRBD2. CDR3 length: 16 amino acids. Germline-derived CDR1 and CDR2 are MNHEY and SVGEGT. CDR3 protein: CASRSTSGRTYNDQFF. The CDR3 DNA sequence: TGTGCCAGCAGATCTACTAGCGGCCGGACCTACAATGACCAGTTCTTC.

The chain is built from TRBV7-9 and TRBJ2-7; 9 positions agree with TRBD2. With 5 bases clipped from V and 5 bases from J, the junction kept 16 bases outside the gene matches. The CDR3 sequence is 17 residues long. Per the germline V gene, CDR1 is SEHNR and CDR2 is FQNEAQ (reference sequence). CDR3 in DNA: TGTGCCAGCAGCCCCAGCGGCGGGAGGGCCGTTGTAGACGAGCAGTACTTC. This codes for CASSPSGGRAVVDEQYF. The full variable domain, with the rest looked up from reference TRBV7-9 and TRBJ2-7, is DTGVSQNPRHKITKRGQNVTFRCDPISEHNRLYWYRQTLGQGPEFLTYFQNEAQLEKSRLLSDRFSAERPKGSFSTLEIQRTEQGDSAMYLCASSPSGGRAVVDEQYFGPGTRLTVT.

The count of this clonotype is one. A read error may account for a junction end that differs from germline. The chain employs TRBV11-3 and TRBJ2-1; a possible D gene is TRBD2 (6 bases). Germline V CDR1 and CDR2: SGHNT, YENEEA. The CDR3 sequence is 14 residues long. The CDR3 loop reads CTSSLVLGGIEQFF. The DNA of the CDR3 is TGTACCAGCAGCTTAGTTTTGGGGGGTATTGAGCAGTTCTTC.

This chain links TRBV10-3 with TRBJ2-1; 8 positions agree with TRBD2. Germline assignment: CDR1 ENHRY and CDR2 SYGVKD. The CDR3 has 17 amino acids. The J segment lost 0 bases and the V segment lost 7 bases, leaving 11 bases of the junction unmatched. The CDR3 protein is CAITAGLADHSYNEQFF. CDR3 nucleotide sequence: TGTGCCATCACCGCAGGACTAGCAGACCACTCCTACAATGAGCAGTTCTTC.

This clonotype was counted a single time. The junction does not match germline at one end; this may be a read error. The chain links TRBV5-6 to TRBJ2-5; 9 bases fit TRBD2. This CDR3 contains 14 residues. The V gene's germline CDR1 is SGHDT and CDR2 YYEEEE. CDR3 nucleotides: TGTGCCAGCAACTTGGCGGGAGGGCCAGAGATCCAGTACTTC. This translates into CASNLAGGPEIQYF. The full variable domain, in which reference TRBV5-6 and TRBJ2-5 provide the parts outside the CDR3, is DAGVTQSPTHLIKTRGQQVTLRCSPKSGHDTVSWYQQALGQGPQFIFQYYEEEERQRGNFPDRFSGHQFPNYSSELNVNALLLGDSALYLCASNLAGGPEIQYFGPGTRLLVL.

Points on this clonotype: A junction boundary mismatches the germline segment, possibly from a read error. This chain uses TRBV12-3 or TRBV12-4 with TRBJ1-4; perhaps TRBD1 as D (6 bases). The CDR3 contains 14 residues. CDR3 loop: CASSLREGGEILFF. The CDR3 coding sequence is TGTGCCAGCAGTTTACGAGAGGGGGGTGAAATACTGTTTTTT.

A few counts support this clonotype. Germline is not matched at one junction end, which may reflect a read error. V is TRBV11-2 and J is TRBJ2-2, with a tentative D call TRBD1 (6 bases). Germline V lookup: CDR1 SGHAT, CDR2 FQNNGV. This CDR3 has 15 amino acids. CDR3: CANSLEPGAHGKLFF. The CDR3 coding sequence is TGTGCCAACAGCTTAGAGCCAGGGGCGCACGGGAAGCTGTTTTTT.

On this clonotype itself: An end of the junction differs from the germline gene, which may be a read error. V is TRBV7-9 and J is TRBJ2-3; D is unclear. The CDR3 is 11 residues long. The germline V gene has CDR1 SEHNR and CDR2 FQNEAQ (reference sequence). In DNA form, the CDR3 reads TGTGCCAACAGCTACGGGGATACGCAGTATTTT. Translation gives CANSYGDTQYF.

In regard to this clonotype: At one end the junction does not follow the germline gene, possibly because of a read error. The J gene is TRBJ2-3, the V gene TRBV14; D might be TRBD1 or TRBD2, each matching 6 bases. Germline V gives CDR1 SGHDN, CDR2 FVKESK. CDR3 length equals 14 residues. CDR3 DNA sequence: TGTGCCAGCAGCCTATCGGGGGACACAGATACACAGTATTTT. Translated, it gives CASSLSGDTDTQYF. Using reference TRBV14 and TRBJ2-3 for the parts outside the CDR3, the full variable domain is EAGVTQFPSHSVIEKGQTVTLRCDPISGHDNLYWYRRVMGKEIKFLLHFVKESKQDESGMPNNRFLAERTGGTYSTLKVQPAELEDSGVYFCASSLSGDTDTQYFGPGTRLTVL.

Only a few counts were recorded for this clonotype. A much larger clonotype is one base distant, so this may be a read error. DNA for the CDR3: TGCAGCTTTCGGACAGGGGTTAACGAGCAGTACTTC. Translating gives CSFRTGVNEQYF. V usage is TRBV29-1 and J usage is TRBJ2-7; TRBD1 agrees at 9 bases. Germline loops: CDR1 SQVTM, CDR2 ANQGSEA. The length of the CDR3 is 12 residues. The V gene end was trimmed by 8 bases and the J gene end by 5 bases; junction bases not matched to a gene: 7.

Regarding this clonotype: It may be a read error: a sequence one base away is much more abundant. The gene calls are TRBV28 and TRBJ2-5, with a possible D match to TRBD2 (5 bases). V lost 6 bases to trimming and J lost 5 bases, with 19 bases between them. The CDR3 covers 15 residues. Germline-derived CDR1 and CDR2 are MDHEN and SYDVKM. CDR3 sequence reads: CASSPLGVLVETQYF. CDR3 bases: TGTGCCAGCAGCCCGTTGGGAGTCTTAGTGGAGACCCAGTACTTC.

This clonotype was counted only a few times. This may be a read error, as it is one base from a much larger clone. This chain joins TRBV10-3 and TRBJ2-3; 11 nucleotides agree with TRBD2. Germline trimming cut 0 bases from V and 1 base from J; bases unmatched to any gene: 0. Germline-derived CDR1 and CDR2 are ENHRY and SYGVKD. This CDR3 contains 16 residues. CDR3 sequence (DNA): TGTGCCATCAGTGAGTCGGGACTAGCGGGCACAGATACGCAGTATTTT. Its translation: CAISESGLAGTDTQYF.

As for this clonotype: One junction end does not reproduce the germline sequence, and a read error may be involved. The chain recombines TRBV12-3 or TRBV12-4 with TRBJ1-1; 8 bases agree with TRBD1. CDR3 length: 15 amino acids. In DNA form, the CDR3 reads TGTACCAGCAGTTCAGGACAGGGCATGAACACTGAAGCTTTCTTT. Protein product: CTSSSGQGMNTEAFF.

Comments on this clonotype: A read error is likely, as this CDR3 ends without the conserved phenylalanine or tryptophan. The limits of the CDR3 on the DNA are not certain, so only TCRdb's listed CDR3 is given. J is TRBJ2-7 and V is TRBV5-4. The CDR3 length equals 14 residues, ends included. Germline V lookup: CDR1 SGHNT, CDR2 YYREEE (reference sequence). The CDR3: CASSLRGRAYEQYL.

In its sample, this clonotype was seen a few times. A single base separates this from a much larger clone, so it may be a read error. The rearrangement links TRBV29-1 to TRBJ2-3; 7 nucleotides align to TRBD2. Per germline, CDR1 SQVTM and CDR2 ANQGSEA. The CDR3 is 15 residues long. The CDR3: CSVKGLAAYTDMQYF. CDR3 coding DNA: TGCAGCGTTAAGGGGCTAGCGGCCTACACAGATATGCAGTATTTT.

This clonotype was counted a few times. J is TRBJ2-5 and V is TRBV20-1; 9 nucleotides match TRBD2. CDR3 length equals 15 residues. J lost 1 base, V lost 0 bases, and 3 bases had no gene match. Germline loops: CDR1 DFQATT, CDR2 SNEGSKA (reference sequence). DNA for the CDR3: TGCAGTGCTAGAGAACCTAGCGGGACCCAAGAGACCCAGTACTTC. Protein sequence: CSAREPSGTQETQYF.

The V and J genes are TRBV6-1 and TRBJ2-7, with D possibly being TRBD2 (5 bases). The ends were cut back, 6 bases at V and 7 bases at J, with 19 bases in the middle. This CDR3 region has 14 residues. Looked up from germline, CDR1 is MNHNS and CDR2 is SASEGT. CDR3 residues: CASREAVALEEQYF. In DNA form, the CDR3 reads TGTGCCAGCAGGGAGGCCGTGGCCCTGGAAGAGCAGTACTTC.

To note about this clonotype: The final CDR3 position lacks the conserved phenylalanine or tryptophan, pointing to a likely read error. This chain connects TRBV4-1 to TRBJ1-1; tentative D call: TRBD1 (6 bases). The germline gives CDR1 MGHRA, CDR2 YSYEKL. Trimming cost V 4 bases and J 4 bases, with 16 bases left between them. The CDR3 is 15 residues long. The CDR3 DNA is TGCGCCAGCAGCCGAACGTCTCAGGGGCTCACTGAAGCTTTCCTT. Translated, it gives CASSRTSQGLTEAFL.